This entry lists 4 T cell receptor beta chains sequenced from one sample in a study of blood T cell repertoires in COVID-19. Measured with immunoSEQ multiplex PCR; TCRdb has only the in-frame clones, and not every one. Of nearly 350,000 clones listed, about nine tenths are singletons. The specimen sequenced was peripheral blood. These receptors originate from a woman between 65 and 79 years old with COVID-19, enrolled during active disease.

This clone was seen a single time. The chain uses TRBV29-1 and TRBJ2-3; a possible D gene is TRBD2 (6 bases). V lost 6 bases and J lost 3, with 19 bases in between. The germline gives CDR1 SQVTM, CDR2 ANQGSEA. The CDR3 contains 15 residues. The CDR3 spells CSVAATSRGTDTQYF. The CDR3 DNA is TGCAGCGTCGCGGCGACATCCCGGGGGACAGATACGCAGTATTTT.

CDR3 in DNA: TGTGCCAGTAGGGGGGGACTGAGAGAGACCCAGTACTTC. As protein: CASRGGLRETQYF. This chain connects TRBV19 to TRBJ2-5, with D perhaps TRBD2 (6 bases). Germline-derived CDR1 and CDR2 are LNHDA and SQIVND (reference sequence). Deletions cut 6 bases from V and 4 bases from J, with 12 bases between. CDR3 size: 13 residues.

The chain joins TRBV11-2 to TRBJ1-1, with 8 bases identical to TRBD1. The CDR3 sequence is 17 residues long. J was trimmed by 5 bases and V by 1 base; bases with no gene match: 12. Germline V gene lookup returns CDR1 SGHAT and CDR2 FQNNGV. The CDR3 nucleotides read TGTGCCAGCAGCTTAGCTTGGGCAGGGGGCTCGGGGACTGAAGCTTTCTTT. Protein: CASSLAWAGGSGTEAFF.

The J gene is TRBJ1-2, the V gene TRBV18; 8 nucleotides agree with TRBD1. The ends lost 3 bases at V and 4 bases at J; junction bases unmatched: 10. CDR1 and CDR2 from the germline V gene are KGHSH and LQKENI. This CDR3 has 16 amino acids. The CDR3 DNA reads as TGTGCCAGCTCACCTGAGCAGGGGGCCCTTTCCTATGGCTACACCTTC. Its translation: CASSPEQGALSYGYTF.